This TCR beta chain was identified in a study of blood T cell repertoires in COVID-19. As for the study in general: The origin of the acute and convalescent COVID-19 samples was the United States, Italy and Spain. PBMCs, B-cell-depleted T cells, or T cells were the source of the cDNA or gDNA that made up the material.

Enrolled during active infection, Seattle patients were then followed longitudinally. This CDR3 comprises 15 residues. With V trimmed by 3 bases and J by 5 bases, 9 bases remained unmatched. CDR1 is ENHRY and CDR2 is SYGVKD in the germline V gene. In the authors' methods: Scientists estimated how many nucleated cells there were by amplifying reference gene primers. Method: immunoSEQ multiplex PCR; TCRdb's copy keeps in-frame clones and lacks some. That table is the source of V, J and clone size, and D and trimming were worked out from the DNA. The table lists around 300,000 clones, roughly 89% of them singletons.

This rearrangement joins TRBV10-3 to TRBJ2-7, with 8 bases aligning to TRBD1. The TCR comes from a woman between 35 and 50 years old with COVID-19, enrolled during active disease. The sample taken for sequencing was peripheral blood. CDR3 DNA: TGTGCCATCAGTGAACTCCGCGACAGGGGAGACGAGCAGTACTTC. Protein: CAISELRDRGDEQYF.